This T cell receptor beta chain is from a study of T cell responses to AZD1222 COVID-19 vaccine. Study observations and caveats: It should be noted that donors were predominantly white British and more often female, and clonal diversity was possibly underestimated. Repertoire sampling occurred only after the peak T cell response.

TCRdb keeps only in-frame clones here, not all; method: immunoSEQ multiplex PCR. The sample consists of 250,000 to 300,000 clones, almost 95% of them appearing once. CDR1 is SNHLY and CDR2 is FYNNEI in the germline V gene. With 6 bases removed from V and 0 bases from J, the gap between germline ends came to 8 bases. The CDR3 sequence is 13 residues long. This clone has more than one count but fewer than ten. Its antigen is undetermined. The TCR was taken from an adult who received the AZD1222 COVID-19 vaccine. The source was peripheral blood, collected 28 days after the second AZD1222 dose. The chain couples TRBV2 to TRBJ1-1, with D possibly matching TRBD1 (5 bases). Written as DNA, the CDR3 is TGTGCCAGCAGCGTGGGACTGAACACTGAAGCTTTCTTT. Its translation: CASSVGLNTEAFF.